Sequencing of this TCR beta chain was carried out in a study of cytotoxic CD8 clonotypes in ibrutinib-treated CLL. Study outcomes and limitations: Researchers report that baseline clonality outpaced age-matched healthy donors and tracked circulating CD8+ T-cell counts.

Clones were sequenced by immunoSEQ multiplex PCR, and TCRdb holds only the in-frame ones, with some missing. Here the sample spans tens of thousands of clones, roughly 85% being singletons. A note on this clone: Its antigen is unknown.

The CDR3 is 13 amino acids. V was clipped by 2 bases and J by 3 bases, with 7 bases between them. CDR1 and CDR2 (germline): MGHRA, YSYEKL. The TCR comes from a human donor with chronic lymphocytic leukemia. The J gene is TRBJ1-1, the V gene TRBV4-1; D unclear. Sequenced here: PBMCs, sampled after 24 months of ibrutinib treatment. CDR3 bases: TGCGCCAGCAGCCAAACCGGGGACACTGAAGCTTTCTTT. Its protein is CASSQTGDTEAFF.